These 18 T cell receptor beta chains were sequenced from one sample in a study of radiation and T cells in renal cell carcinoma. Some clones are missing from TCRdb's copy, which holds only in-frame ones; the method was immunoSEQ multiplex PCR. The data contain roughly 130,000 clones, around nine tenths of them seen just once; the ten biggest clones take up almost 6%. Time point defined: blood 2 weeks post-SBRT. As for treatment: 15 Gy SBRT to primary tumor, nephrectomy 4 weeks later. Sequencing was performed on blood, taken from a patient whose treatment included radiotherapy and nephrectomy. The receptors shown here come from a woman aged 70 to 79 with renal cell carcinoma.

CDR3 bases: TGTGCTAGTGGTTTGGCCACAGGGGGCGTCGGGGAGCTGTTTTTT. The encoded protein is CASGLATGGVGELFF. J is TRBJ2-2 and V is TRBV12-5; 9 bases map to TRBD1. This CDR3 spans 15 amino acids. Unmatched junction bases numbered 4, after V lost 1 base and J lost 7 bases. Germline values: CDR1 LGHNT, CDR2 FRNRAP.

V and J are TRBV6-1 and TRBJ2-3; 15 nucleotides match TRBD2. Germline trimming cut 3 bases from V and 5 bases from J; bases unmatched to any gene: 15. The length of the CDR3 is 20 residues. Per the germline V gene, CDR1 is MNHNS and CDR2 is SASEGT. In DNA, the CDR3 is TGTGCCAGCAGTGAGAGAATTGTTGGACTAGCGGGGGGGGTAGTAGATACGCAGTATTTT. It is translated as CASSERIVGLAGGVVDTQYF.

The chain is built from TRBV6-1 and TRBJ1-2; 8 positions agree with TRBD1. Losses at the gene ends were 6 bases for V and 6 bases for J; bases not matched to a gene: 6. This CDR3 spans 13 amino acids. Germline V gene sequence: CDR1 MNHNS, CDR2 SASEGT. The DNA of the CDR3 is TGTGCCAGCAGCGACAGGGGTCGAGATGGCTACACCTTC. It encodes CASSDRGRDGYTF.

This chain links TRBV7-2 with TRBJ2-7; 11 bases agree with TRBD2. V lost 1 base to trimming and J lost 4 bases; unmatched junction nucleotides: 3. Germline V gene data show CDR1 as SGHTA and CDR2 as FQGNSA. The CDR3 is 15 residues long. Here the CDR3 DNA reads TGTGCCAGCAGCTTAGTAGCGGGGGGGTGGTACGAGCAGTACTTC. This gives the protein CASSLVAGGWYEQYF.

The CDR3 DNA is TGTGCCAGTAGTATTTCGAGGGACACTGAAGCTTTCTTT. It encodes CASSISRDTEAFF. The chain is built from TRBV19 and TRBJ1-1; D gene ambiguous. V was cut by 3 bases and J by 3 bases, with 8 bases left in between. This CDR3 has 13 amino acids. Per germline, CDR1 LNHDA and CDR2 SQIVND (reference sequence).

The chain recombines TRBV7-2 with TRBJ2-2; 8 nucleotides agree with TRBD2. The CDR3 runs to 14 residues. Trimming took 4 bases from V and 10 from J; bases not matched to a gene: 8. Germline CDR1 reads SGHTA; CDR2 reads FQGNSA. CDR3 region: CASSSGGAGVELFF. The CDR3 DNA is TGTGCCAGCAGCTCTGGGGGAGCGGGGGTGGAGCTGTTTTTT.

V usage is TRBV14 and J usage is TRBJ1-1; a possible D gene is TRBD1 (5 bases). Trimming took off 4 bases at V and 10 bases at J, with 16 bases between the two ends. CDR3 length: 13 residues. Germline CDR1 is SGHDN and CDR2 is FVKESK. CDR3 in DNA: TGTGCCAGCAGCCCGAAGACAGCCTCTGGAGCTTTCTTT. This codes for CASSPKTASGAFF.

The CDR3 region has the DNA TGTGCCAGCAGCTTAGGCGGCGGGGGGGCGAGTGAGACCCAGTACTTC. Amino acids: CASSLGGGGASETQYF. The chain combines TRBV7-6 with TRBJ2-5; 9 bases agree with TRBD2. CDR3 length: 16 residues. J lost 5 bases, V lost 1 base, and 8 bases had no gene match. Germline values: CDR1 SGHVS, CDR2 FNYEAQ.

The CDR3 region is CAWSPLTGANPYGYTF. As DNA, the CDR3 is TGTGCCTGGAGTCCACTTACAGGCGCTAATCCTTATGGCTACACCTTC. V and J are TRBV30 and TRBJ1-2; perhaps TRBD1 as D (5 bases). From germline, CDR1 is GTSNPN and CDR2 SVGIG (reference sequence). With 2 bases removed from V and 5 bases from J, the gap between germline ends came to 21 bases. The CDR3 covers 16 residues.

This chain joins TRBV16 and TRBJ1-5; a weak D match, TRBD1 (5 bases). Germline CDR1 and CDR2: KGHSY and FQNENV. This CDR3 comprises 16 residues. The germline V and J ends were trimmed by 0 bases and 2 bases, with 11 bases remaining between them. In DNA, the CDR3 is TGTGCCAGCAGCCAATCGGGGAGGGGCGGCAATCAGCCCCAGCATTTT. Amino acid sequence: CASSQSGRGGNQPQHF.

This chain links TRBV4-2 with TRBJ2-1; 7 bases are shared with TRBD2. J gave up 8 bases and V 0 bases, and 16 bases lay outside the gene matches. Germline V gene lookup returns CDR1 LGHNA and CDR2 YNFKEQ. The CDR3 consists of 18 residues. Here the CDR3 DNA reads TGTGCCAGCAGCCAAGATGAAGGGGCGAAGCGGGGCCGTCATGAGCAGTTCTTC. Protein: CASSQDEGAKRGRHEQFF.

The chain links TRBV2 to TRBJ1-1; D remains unclear. V gave up 7 bases and J gave up 0 bases, with 12 bases separating them. Per the germline V gene, CDR1 is SNHLY and CDR2 is FYNNEI. This CDR3 comprises 14 residues. The DNA of the CDR3 is TGTGCCAGCAAGCGGCGCACTCTGAACACTGAAGCTTTCTTT. Its translation: CASKRRTLNTEAFF.

The chain carries TRBV6-6 and TRBJ2-6; TRBD1 aligns across 9 bases. Germline V gives CDR1 MNHNY, CDR2 SVGAGI (reference sequence). The CDR3 runs to 15 residues. With 6 bases clipped from V and 4 bases from J, the junction kept 4 bases outside the gene matches. The chain's CDR3 is CASSIQGAGANVLTF. The CDR3 region has the DNA TGTGCCAGCAGCATACAGGGGGCCGGGGCCAACGTCCTGACTTTC.

The chain combines TRBV14 with TRBJ2-3, with a possible D match to TRBD2 (6 bases). Germline V CDR1 and CDR2: SGHDN, FVKESK. V was clipped by 4 bases and J by 0 bases, with 11 bases between them. The CDR3 is 15 residues long. CDR3 sequence: CASSLGLRSTDTQYF. CDR3 in DNA: TGTGCCAGCAGCCTGGGACTGAGAAGCACAGATACGCAGTATTTT.

This clone appeared once. J is TRBJ2-7 and V is TRBV6-6, with D perhaps TRBD1 (6 bases). V lost 6 bases, J lost 0 bases, and 12 bases lay in between. The CDR3 length is 14 residues. CDR1 is MNHNY and CDR2 is SVGAGI in the germline V gene (reference sequence). The CDR3 is CASRHRAFSYEQYF. As DNA, the CDR3 is TGTGCCAGCAGGCACAGGGCCTTCTCCTACGAGCAGTACTTC.

This clone was recorded only once. This rearrangement joins TRBV19 to TRBJ1-1; D might be TRBD1 (6 bases). Germline CDR1 is LNHDA and CDR2 is SQIVND (reference sequence). With 5 bases removed from V and 1 base from J, the gap between germline ends came to 11 bases. The CDR3 contains 14 residues. In DNA form, the CDR3 reads TGTGCCAGTAGTCCTAGGGGGGGGAACACTGAAGCTTTCTTT. Its protein is CASSPRGGNTEAFF.

The chain employs TRBV6-5 and TRBJ1-1, with D perhaps matching TRBD1 (5 bases). CDR1 and CDR2 (germline): MNHEY, SVGAGI. Trimming left V 2 bases short and J 1 base short, with 11 bases between. CDR3 size: 15 residues. The CDR3 spells CASSYEGIPNTEAFF. The CDR3 DNA reads as TGTGCCAGCAGTTACGAGGGGATTCCGAACACTGAAGCTTTCTTT.

The rearrangement uses TRBV28 and TRBJ2-2; D is perhaps TRBD1 (6 bases). This CDR3 comprises 13 residues. The germline V gene has CDR1 MDHEN and CDR2 SYDVKM. V gave up 10 bases and J gave up 1 base, with 10 bases separating them. The CDR3: CAIEGQNTGELFF. The CDR3 bases are TGTGCCATCGAGGGACAGAACACCGGGGAGCTGTTTTTT. The variable domain in full, with the rest retrieved from reference TRBV28 and TRBJ2-2, is DVKVTQSSRYLVKRTGEKVFLECVQDMDHENMFWYRQDPGLGLRLIYFSYDVKMKEKGDIPEGYSVSREKKERFSLILESASTNQTSMYLCAIEGQNTGELFFGEGSRLTVL.